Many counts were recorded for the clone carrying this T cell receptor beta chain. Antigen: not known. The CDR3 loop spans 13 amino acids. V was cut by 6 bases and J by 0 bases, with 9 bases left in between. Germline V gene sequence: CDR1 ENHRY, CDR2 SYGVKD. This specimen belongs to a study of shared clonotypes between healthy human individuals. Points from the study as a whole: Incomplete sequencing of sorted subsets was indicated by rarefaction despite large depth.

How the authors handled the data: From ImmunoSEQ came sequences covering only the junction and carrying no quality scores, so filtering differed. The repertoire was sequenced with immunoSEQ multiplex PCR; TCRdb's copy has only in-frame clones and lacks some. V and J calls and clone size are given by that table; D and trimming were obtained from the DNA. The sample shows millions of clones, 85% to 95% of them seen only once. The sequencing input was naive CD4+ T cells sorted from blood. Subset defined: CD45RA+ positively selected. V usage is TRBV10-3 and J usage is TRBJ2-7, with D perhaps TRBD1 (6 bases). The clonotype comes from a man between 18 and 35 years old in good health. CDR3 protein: CAISRGSSYEQYF. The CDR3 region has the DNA TGTGCCATCAGCAGGGGCAGCTCCTACGAGCAGTACTTC.